Each of the 10 T cell receptor beta chains below was sequenced from the same sample in a study of blood T cell repertoires in COVID-19. Here immunoSEQ multiplex PCR was the method, and the copy in TCRdb shows in-frame clones only, minus some. Of fewer than 150,000 clones listed, over 75% are singletons. The sequencing input was PBMCs or T cells enriched from blood (not recorded which). The receptors derive from a man in his fifties in a cohort exposed to, infected with or recovered from COVID-19 (not recorded which).

The chain uses TRBV5-1 and TRBJ2-3; no firm D call. Trimming pared 3 bases from V and 2 bases from J, leaving 13 bases between. CDR1 is SGHRS and CDR2 is YFSETQ in the germline V gene. There are 15 residues in the CDR3. This CDR3 reads CASSSWAANTDTQYF. The CDR3 nucleotides are TGCGCCAGCAGCTCCTGGGCAGCCAACACAGATACGCAGTATTTT. Complete variable domain (other parts from reference TRBV5-1 and TRBJ2-3): KAGVTQTPRYLIKTRGQQVTLSCSPISGHRSVSWYQQTPGQGLQFLFEYFSETQRNKGNFPGRFSGRQFSNSRSEMNVSTLELGDSALYLCASSSWAANTDTQYFGPGTRLTVL.

The V gene is TRBV5-6, the J gene TRBJ2-3; no clear D. The CDR3 extends over 15 amino acids. In germline, CDR1 is SGHDT, CDR2 YYEEEE. V shed 1 base and J shed 0 bases, with 9 bases lying between them. The CDR3 is CASSLWAGSTDTQYF. The CDR3 nucleotides read TGTGCCAGCAGCTTGTGGGCAGGAAGCACAGATACGCAGTATTTT.

V is TRBV5-1 and J is TRBJ2-7, with TRBD2 matching 13 bases. The V gene end was trimmed by 4 bases and the J gene end by 2 bases; junction bases not matched to a gene: 9. CDR1 and CDR2 from the germline V gene are SGHRS and YFSETQ. The CDR3 sequence is 17 residues long. The chain's CDR3 is CASSQQLGLAGAYEQYF. The CDR3 nucleotides read TGCGCCAGCAGCCAGCAGCTCGGACTAGCGGGAGCCTACGAGCAGTACTTC.

The sample holds one count of this clone. The rearrangement joins TRBV4-1 to TRBJ2-7; 7 bases agree with TRBD1. CDR1 and CDR2 (germline): MGHRA, YSYEKL. The CDR3 loop spans 15 amino acids. Trimming took 1 base from V and 2 from J; bases not matched to a gene: 5. CDR3 DNA: TGCGCCAGCAGCCAAGGAGGGGGCCCTACCTACGAGCAGTACTTC. This sequence encodes CASSQGGGPTYEQYF.

The chain recombines TRBV28 with TRBJ1-4, with 10 positions matching TRBD1. The V gene's germline CDR1 is MDHEN and CDR2 SYDVKM. The J segment lost 7 bases and the V segment lost 1 base, leaving 6 bases of the junction unmatched. This CDR3 comprises 16 residues. For the CDR3, the DNA is TGTGCCAGCAGTTTATCGGGACAGGGGTCGGGTGAAAAACTGTTTTTT. Its protein is CASSLSGQGSGEKLFF.

This clone was observed a handful of times. This chain links TRBV6-2 or TRBV6-3 with TRBJ1-5, with 7 bases aligning to TRBD1. J gave up 4 bases and V 6 bases, and 6 bases lay outside the gene matches. Germline loops: CDR1 MNHEY, CDR2 SVGEGT. CDR3 length: 14 amino acids. The CDR3 DNA sequence: TGTGCCAGCAGCCATGGGACAGAGAATCAGCCCCAGCATTTT. Translating gives CASSHGTENQPQHF.

The chain carries TRBV19 and TRBJ2-1; tentatively, D is TRBD1 (6 bases). V was trimmed by 6 bases and J by 7 bases, leaving 13 bases between them. This CDR3 contains 13 residues. Germline CDR1 LNHDA, CDR2 SQIVND (reference sequence). CDR3 coding DNA: TGTGCCAGTAGGGGGGCGGCGACTAATGAGCAGTTCTTC. Protein: CASRGAATNEQFF.

The chain carries TRBV19 and TRBJ2-4; 8 bases line up with TRBD1. Germline CDR1 reads LNHDA; CDR2 reads SQIVND (reference sequence). V was pared by 3 bases and J by 7 bases, with 2 bases of the junction left unmatched. CDR3 length: 13 residues. The CDR3 loop reads CASSMTGVNIQYF. CDR3 coding DNA: TGTGCCAGTAGTATGACAGGGGTTAACATTCAGTACTTC. Full variable domain (rest looked up from reference TRBV19 and TRBJ2-4): DGGITQSPKYLFRKEGQNVTLSCEQNLNHDAMYWYRQDPGQGLRLIYYSQIVNDFQKGDIAEGYSVSREKKESFPLTVTSAQKNPTAFYLCASSMTGVNIQYFGAGTRLSVL.

The CDR3 DNA reads as TGTGCCAGCAGTCCTCACACAGGAACCTATGGCTACACCTTC. It codes for CASSPHTGTYGYTF. The chain is built from TRBV27 and TRBJ1-2; tentative D call: TRBD1 (5 bases). Looked up from germline, CDR1 is MNHEY and CDR2 is SMNVEV (reference sequence). Trimming left V 5 bases short and J 4 bases short, with 14 bases between. The CDR3 covers 14 residues.

In its sample, this clone was seen a few times. V and J are TRBV6-1 and TRBJ2-1; 12 nucleotides agree with TRBD2. The V and J ends lost 2 bases and 7 bases, in that order; junction bases with no gene match: 3. CDR3 size: 15 residues. The germline gives CDR1 MNHNS, CDR2 SASEGT. The CDR3 reads CASSELAGGPNEQFF. CDR3 nucleotide sequence: TGTGCCAGCAGTGAACTAGCGGGGGGGCCGAATGAGCAGTTCTTC.